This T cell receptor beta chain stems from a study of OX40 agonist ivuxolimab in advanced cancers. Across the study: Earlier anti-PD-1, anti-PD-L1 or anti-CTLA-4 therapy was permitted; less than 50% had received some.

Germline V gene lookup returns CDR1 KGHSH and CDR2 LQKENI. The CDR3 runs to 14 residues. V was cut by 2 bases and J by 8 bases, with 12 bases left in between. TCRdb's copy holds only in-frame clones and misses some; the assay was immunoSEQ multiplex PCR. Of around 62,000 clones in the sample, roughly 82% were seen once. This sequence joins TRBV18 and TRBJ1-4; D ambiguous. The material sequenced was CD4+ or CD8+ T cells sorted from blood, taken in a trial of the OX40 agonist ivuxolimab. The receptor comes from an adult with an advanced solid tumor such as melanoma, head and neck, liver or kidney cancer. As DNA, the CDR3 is TGTGCCAGCTCACCAGGTACAATCGGGGAAAAACTGTTTTTT. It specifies CASSPGTIGEKLFF. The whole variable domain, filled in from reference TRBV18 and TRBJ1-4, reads NAGVMQNPRHLVRRRGQEARLRCSPMKGHSHVYWYRQLPEEGLKFMVYLQKENIIDESGMPKERFSAEFPKEGPSILRIQQVVRGDSAAYFCASSPGTIGEKLFFGSGTQLSVL.